The subject of this entry is one T cell receptor (beta chain). Germline V gene lookup returns CDR1 MDHEN and CDR2 SYDVKM. The CDR3 extends over 14 amino acids. The V gene lost 3 bases and the J gene lost 2 bases, with 10 bases spanning the gap. This specimen comes from a study of CD8 T cells in Susac syndrome. A quantity of roughly 0.5 to 1 ug RNA underwent reverse transcription using random hexamers. TCRdb re-called the immunoSEQ multiplex PCR reads with MiXCR, one entry per CDR3 protein. The table lists about 130,000 distinct CDR3 sequences, roughly 94% of them singletons. This TCR came from a human donor with Susac syndrome. Sample: CD8+ T cells from PBMCs. The chain carries TRBV28 and TRBJ1-1; D not certain. CDR3 sequence reads: CASSFYGSNTEAFF. CDR3 nucleotides: TGTGCCAGCAGTTTCTATGGTAGTAACACTGAAGCTTTCTTT.